This T cell receptor beta chain stems from a study of T-cell reconstitution after alpha-beta-depleted transplantation in children. General study findings and limits: T-cell numbers and diversity one year post-transplant derived largely from freshly generated T cells. About two months after transplant, alpha-beta T cells reportedly came from several hundred expanded graft clones. The study traced high day-60 TCRbeta diversity in some patients to surviving recipient T cells and thymic progenitors.

At least ten counts were recorded for this clonotype. Its antigen is undetermined. It was with unique molecular identifiers that the TCRbeta library was prepared. TCRdb itself ran the PCR reads through MiXCR, one entry per CDR3 protein. The repertoire consists of approximately 300,000 distinct CDR3 sequences, with roughly 7.8% occurring once and the leading ten covering over 7.5%. The TCR originated in a female patient aged 2-10 years who had a stem cell transplant for Fanconi anemia, so the T cells may come from the graft donor. The sample consisted of peripheral blood, taken 360 days after TCRalphabeta/CD19-depleted stem cell transplant.

The DNA for the CDR3 is TGCGCCAGCAGCATTGGGCTAGACACCGGGGAGCTGTTTTTT. It specifies CASSIGLDTGELFF. The genes are TRBV5-1 and TRBJ2-2; D ambiguous. Trimming pared 4 bases from V and 3 bases from J, leaving 10 bases between. The CDR3 extends over 14 amino acids. Germline assignment: CDR1 SGHRS and CDR2 YFSETQ.